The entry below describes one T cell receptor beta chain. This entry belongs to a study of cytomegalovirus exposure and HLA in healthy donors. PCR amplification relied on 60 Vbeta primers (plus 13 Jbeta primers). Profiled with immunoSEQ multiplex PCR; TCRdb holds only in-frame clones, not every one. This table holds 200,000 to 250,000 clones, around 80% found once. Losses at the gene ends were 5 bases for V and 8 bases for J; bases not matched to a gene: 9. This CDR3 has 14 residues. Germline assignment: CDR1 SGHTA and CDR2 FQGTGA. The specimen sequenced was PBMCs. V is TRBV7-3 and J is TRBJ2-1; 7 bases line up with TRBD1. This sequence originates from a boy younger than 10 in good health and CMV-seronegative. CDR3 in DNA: TGTGCCAGCAGCCTAGGGCAGGGGGTGGATGAGCAGTTCTTC. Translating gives CASSLGQGVDEQFF.